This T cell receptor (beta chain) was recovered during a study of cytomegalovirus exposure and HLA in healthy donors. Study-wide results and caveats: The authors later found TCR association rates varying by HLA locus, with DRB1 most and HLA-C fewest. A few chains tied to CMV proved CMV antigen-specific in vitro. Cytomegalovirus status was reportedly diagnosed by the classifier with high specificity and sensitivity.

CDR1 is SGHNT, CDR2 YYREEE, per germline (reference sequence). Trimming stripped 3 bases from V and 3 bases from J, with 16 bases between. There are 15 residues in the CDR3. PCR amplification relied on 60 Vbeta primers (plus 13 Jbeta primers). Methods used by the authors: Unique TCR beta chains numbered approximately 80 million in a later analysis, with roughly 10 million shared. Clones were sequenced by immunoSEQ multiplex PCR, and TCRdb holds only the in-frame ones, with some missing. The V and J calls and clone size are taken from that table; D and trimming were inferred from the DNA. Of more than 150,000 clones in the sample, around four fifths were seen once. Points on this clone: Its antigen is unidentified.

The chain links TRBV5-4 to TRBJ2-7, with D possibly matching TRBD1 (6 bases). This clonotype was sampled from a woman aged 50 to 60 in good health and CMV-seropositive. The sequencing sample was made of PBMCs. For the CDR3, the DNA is TGTGCCAGCAGCTCTATCCCGGGACAATTCTACGAGCAGTACTTC. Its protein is CASSSIPGQFYEQYF.